This T cell receptor beta chain was sequenced for a study of blood T cell repertoires in COVID-19. From germline, CDR1 is GTSNPN and CDR2 SVGIG (reference sequence). This CDR3 comprises 16 residues. Trimming took 0 bases from V and 3 from J, leaving 15 bases between them. Assay used: immunoSEQ multiplex PCR; TCRdb lists only in-frame clones, some missing. The table includes 200,000 to 250,000 clones, over 75% detected once. Sequencing was carried out using PBMCs or T cells enriched from blood (not recorded which). This TCR was sampled from a woman aged 45-65 years with acute COVID-19. The V gene is TRBV30, the J gene TRBJ1-3; D unresolved. The CDR3 protein is CAWSVLWVTSGNTIYF. The CDR3 region has the DNA TGTGCCTGGAGTGTATTGTGGGTGACTAGTGGAAACACCATATATTTT.